These T cell receptor beta chains were read from a single sample in a study of graft-versus-host responses after intestinal transplantation. The assay was immunoSEQ multiplex PCR, and TCRdb's table has in-frame clones only and misses some. The sample consists of about 89,000 clones, roughly nine tenths of them appearing once. No antigens are known for them. The sequences come from unstimulated CD4+ T cells sorted from spleen or lymph node cells, collected before intestinal transplant. These receptors were taken from a human donor who received an intestinal transplant. The CDR3 runs from the conserved cysteine through the conserved F or W. The D gene is left open where the match is weak. Clone size is given for some rows only: seen once, a few or many times, or a class if the clone is expanded.

J	D	size	V	DNA	CDR3
TRBJ2-3	-	-	TRBV4-3	TGCGCCAGCAGTGGGGGGAGGTCAGATACGCAGTATTTT	CASSGGRSDTQYF
TRBJ2-1	-	-	TRBV5-8	TGTGCCAGCAGCTTTACAGGAGAGCAGTTCTTC	CASSFTGEQFF
TRBJ1-3	-	-	TRBV5-4	TGTGCCAGCAGCTTCACCGGGACAAGAAGCTCTGGAAACACCATATATTTT	CASSFTGTRSSGNTIYF
TRBJ1-6	-	-	TRBV30	TGTGCCTGGAGTGTACGGGGTTCGGATTCACCCCTCCACTTT	CAWSVRGSDSPLHF
TRBJ1-5	-	-	TRBV28	TGTGCCAGCTCTTCCCGGGGGCAGCCCCAGCATTTT	CASSSRGQPQHF
TRBJ2-1	TRBD2	-	TRBV18	TGTGCCAGCTCACCTCCTGCTGGACTAGCGGCCCTTCGGAGCTCCTACAATGAGCAGTTCTTC	CASSPPAGLAALRSSYNEQFF
TRBJ2-7	TRBD2	-	TRBV7-2	TGTGCCAGCAGCTTAGTGCGGGGGGCGCGTGGGGACGAGCAGTACTTC	CASSLVRGARGDEQYF
TRBJ2-4	TRBD1	-	TRBV6-1	TGTGCCAGCAGTGAAGCGGGAATCGGGACAGGGAAACCCATTCAGTACTTC	CASSEAGIGTGKPIQYF
TRBJ2-7	-	-	TRBV2	TGTGCCAGCAGTGAAGAATATGCGCCTACCTTCTCCTACGAGCAGTACTTC	CASSEEYAPTFSYEQYF
TRBJ2-7	-	-	TRBV7-9	TGTGCCAGCAGCGATAGCTACGAGCAGTACTTC	CASSDSYEQYF
TRBJ1-6	-	-	TRBV7-2	TGTGCCAGCAGCTTACCCCGGGGTACGGGTAATTCACCCCTCCACTTT	CASSLPRGTGNSPLHF
TRBJ2-7	TRBD1	-	TRBV2	TGTGCCAGCAGTCAAAGGGGACAGGGAACTAACGAGCAGTACTTC	CASSQRGQGTNEQYF
TRBJ1-1	TRBD1	-	TRBV10-3	TGTGCCATCAGGGACAGGGGATGGGGCACTGAAGCTTTCTTT	CAIRDRGWGTEAFF
TRBJ1-1	-	-	TRBV5-4	TGTGCCAGCAGCCCGGGTATGAACACTGAAGCTTTCTTT	CASSPGMNTEAFF
TRBJ2-7	-	-	TRBV21-1	TGTGCCAGCAGCAAAGTCCCGCAGGGCTTCTACGAGCAGTACTTC	CASSKVPQGFYEQYF
TRBJ2-7	-	once	TRBV19	TGTGCCAGTAGCCAGACAGCTAGCTCCTACGAGCAGTACTTC	CASSQTASSYEQYF
TRBJ2-7	TRBD1	-	TRBV7-9	TGTGCCAGCAGCCAGGACAGGGGGCTCTACGAGCAGTACTTC	CASSQDRGLYEQYF